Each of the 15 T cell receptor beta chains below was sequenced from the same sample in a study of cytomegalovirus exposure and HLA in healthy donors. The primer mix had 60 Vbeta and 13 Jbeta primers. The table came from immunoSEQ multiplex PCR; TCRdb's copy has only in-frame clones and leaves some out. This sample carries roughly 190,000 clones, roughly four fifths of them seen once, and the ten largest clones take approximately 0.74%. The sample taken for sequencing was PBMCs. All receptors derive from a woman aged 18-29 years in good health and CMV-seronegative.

CDR3 residues: CASSPPPTDTQYF. The CDR3 nucleotides read TGTGCCAGCAGTCCTCCCCCGACAGATACGCAGTATTTT. The V and J genes are TRBV28 and TRBJ2-3; no clear D. The V gene lost 5 bases and the J gene lost 3 bases, with 9 bases spanning the gap. The length of the CDR3 is 13 residues. Germline CDR1 MDHEN, CDR2 SYDVKM.

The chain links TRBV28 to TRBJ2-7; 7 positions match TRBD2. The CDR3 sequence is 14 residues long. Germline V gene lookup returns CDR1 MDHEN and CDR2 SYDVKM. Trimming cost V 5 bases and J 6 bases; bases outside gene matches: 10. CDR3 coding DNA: TGTGCCAGCAGTCCTAGCGGCCGGATCCGCGAGCAGTACTTC. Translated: CASSPSGRIREQYF.

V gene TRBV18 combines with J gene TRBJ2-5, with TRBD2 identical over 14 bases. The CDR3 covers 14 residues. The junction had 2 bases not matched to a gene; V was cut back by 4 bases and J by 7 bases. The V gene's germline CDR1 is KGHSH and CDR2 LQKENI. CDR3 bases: TGTGCCAGCTCACGCGGGACTAGCGGGGGGACCCAGTACTTC. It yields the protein CASSRGTSGGTQYF.

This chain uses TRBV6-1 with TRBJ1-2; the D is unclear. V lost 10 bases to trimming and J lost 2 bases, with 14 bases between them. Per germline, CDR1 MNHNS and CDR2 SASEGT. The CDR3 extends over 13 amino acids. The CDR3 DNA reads TGTGCCACCTCTGAAGAGATCAACTATGGCTACACCTTC. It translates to CATSEEINYGYTF.

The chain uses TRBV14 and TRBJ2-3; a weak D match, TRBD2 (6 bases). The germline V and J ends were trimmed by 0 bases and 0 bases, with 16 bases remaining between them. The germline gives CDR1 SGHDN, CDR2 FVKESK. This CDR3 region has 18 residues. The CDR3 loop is CASSQDVSGGFSTDTQYF. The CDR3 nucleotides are TGTGCCAGCAGCCAAGATGTGTCTGGGGGGTTTAGCACAGATACGCAGTATTTT.

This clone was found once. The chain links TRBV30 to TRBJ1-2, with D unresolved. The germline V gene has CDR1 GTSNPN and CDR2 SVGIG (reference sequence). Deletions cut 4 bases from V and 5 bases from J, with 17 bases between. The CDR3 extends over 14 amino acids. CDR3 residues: CAWTPRESGYGYTF. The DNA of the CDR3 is TGTGCCTGGACCCCCCGGGAGTCTGGATATGGCTACACCTTC. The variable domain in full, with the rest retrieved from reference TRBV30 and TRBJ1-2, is SQTIHQWPATLVQPVGSPLSLECTVEGTSNPNLYWYRQAAGRGLQLLFYSVGIGQISSEVPQNLSASRPQDRQFILSSKKLLLSDSGFYLCAWTPRESGYGYTFGSGTRLTVV.

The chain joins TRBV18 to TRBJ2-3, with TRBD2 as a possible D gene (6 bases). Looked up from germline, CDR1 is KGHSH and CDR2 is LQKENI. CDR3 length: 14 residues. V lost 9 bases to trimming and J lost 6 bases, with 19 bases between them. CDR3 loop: CASRPGLPPDTQYF. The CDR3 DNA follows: TGTGCCAGTCGCCCGGGACTCCCACCCGATACGCAGTATTTT.

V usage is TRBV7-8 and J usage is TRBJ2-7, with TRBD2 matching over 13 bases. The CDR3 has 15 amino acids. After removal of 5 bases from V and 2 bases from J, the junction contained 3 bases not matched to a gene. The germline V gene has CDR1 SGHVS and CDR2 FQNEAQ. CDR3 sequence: CASSPTSGRAYEQYF. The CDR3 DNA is TGTGCCAGCAGCCCTACTAGCGGGAGGGCCTACGAGCAGTACTTC. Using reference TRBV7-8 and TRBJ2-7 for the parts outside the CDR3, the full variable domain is GAGVSQSPRYKVAKRGQDVALRCDPISGHVSLFWYQQALGQGPEFLTYFQNEAQLDKSGLPSDRFFAERPEGSVSTLKIQRTQQEDSAVYLCASSPTSGRAYEQYFGPGTRLTVT.

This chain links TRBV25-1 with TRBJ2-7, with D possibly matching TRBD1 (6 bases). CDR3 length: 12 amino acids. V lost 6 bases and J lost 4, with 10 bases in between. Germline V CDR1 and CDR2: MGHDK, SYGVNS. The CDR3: CASRDSAYEQYF. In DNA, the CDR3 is TGTGCCAGCAGGGACAGTGCATACGAGCAGTACTTC.

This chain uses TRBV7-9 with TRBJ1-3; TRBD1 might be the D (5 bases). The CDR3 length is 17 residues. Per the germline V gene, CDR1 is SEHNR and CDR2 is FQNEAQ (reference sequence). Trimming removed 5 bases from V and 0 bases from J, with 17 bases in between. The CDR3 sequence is CASSEPIDSYSGNTIYF. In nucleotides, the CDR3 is TGTGCCAGCAGCGAACCCATAGACAGTTACTCTGGAAACACCATATATTTT.

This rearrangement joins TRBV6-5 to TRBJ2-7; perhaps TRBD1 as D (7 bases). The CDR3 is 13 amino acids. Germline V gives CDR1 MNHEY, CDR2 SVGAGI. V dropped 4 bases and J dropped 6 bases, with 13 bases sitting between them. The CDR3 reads CASSLQGGFEQYF. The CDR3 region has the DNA TGTGCCAGCAGTTTGCAGGGGGGTTTCGAGCAGTACTTC.

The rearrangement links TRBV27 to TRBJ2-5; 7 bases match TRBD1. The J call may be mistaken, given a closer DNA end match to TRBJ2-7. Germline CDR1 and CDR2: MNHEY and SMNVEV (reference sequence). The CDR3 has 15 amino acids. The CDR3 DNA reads TGTGCCAGCAGTCGAAGCGGACAGGCCTCCTACGAGCAGTACTTC. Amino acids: CASSRSGQASYEQYF.

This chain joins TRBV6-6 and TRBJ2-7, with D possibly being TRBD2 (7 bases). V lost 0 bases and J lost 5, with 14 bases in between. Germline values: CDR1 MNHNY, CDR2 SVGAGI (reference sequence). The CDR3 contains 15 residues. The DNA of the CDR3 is TGTGCCAGCAGTTACTCTATCCAGGGGAGGGACGAGCAGTACTTC. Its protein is CASSYSIQGRDEQYF.

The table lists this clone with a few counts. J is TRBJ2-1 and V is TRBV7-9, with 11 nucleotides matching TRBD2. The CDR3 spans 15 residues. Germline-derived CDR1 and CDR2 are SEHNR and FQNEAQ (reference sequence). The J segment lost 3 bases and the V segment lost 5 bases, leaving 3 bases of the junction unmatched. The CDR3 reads CASSEGLAVYNEQFF. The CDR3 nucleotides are TGTGCCAGCAGCGAGGGACTAGCGGTCTACAATGAGCAGTTCTTC.

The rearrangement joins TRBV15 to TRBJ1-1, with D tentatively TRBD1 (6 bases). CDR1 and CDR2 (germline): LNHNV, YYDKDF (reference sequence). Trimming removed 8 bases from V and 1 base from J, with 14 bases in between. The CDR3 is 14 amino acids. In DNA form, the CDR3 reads TGTGCCACCGGTGGACAGAGCGAGAACACTGAAGCTTTCTTT. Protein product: CATGGQSENTEAFF.